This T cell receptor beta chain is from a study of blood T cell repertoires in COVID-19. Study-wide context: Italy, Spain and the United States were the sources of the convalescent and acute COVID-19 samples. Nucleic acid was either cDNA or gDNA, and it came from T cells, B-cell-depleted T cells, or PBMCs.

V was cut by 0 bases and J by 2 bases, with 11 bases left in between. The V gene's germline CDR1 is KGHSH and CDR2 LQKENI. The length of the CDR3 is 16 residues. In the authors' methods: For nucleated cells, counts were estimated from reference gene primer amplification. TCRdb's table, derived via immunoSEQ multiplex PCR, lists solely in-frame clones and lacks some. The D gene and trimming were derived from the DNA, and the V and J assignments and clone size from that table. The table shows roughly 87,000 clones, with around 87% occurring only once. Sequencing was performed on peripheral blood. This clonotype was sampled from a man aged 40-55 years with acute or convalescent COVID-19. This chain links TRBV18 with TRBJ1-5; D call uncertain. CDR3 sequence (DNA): TGTGCCAGCTCACCACCGTCCGGGAGTCGCAATCAGCCCCAGCATTTT. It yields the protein CASSPPSGSRNQPQHF.